These T cell receptor beta chains were read from a single sample in a study of monozygotic twins with cystic fibrosis. TCRdb's table, derived via immunoSEQ multiplex PCR, lists solely in-frame clones and lacks some. The sample shows about 39,000 clones, about 89% of them seen only once. Sequencing was carried out using blood. The receptors were gathered from a boy aged 2-9 years with cystic fibrosis. CDR3s include the opening cysteine and the closing phenylalanine or tryptophan. A D gene is named only where the DNA matches it firmly. Size values are once, few and many counts, or a class for expanded clones, and some rows have none.

>NA|TRBV7-9|TRBD2|TRBJ2-5
TGTGCCAGCAGCGAACAACTAGGACTAGCCGGGGAGACCCAGTACTTC
CASSEQLGLAGETQYF
>NA|TRBV5-1|TRBD2|TRBJ2-3
TGCGCCAGCAGCTTCAACGGGGGGAATACAGATACGCAGTATTTT
CASSFNGGNTDTQYF
>NA|TRBV2|NA|TRBJ1-1
TGTGCCAGCAGTGACGGGGGCAGCCTTTTGAACACTGAAGCTTTCTTT
CASSDGGSLLNTEAFF
>NA|TRBV4-1|NA|TRBJ2-1
TGCGCCAGCAGCCAAATCGATGAGCAGTTCTTC
CASSQIDEQFF
>NA|TRBV9|TRBD1|TRBJ1-3
TGTGCCAGCAGCTACACAGGGGACTCTGGAAACACCATATATTTT
CASSYTGDSGNTIYF
>NA|TRBV5-5|NA|TRBJ2-6
TGTGCCAGCAGCTTGAGTCGCCAGCCCTCTGGGGCCAACGTCCTGACTTTC
CASSLSRQPSGANVLTF
>NA|TRBV2|NA|TRBJ2-7
TGTGCCACTGGAGGGGAGGATTACGAGCAGTACTTC
CATGGEDYEQYF
>NA|TRBV19|TRBD1|TRBJ1-4
TGTGCCAGTAGTATACCAGGGGGCACCTCCGGGGAAAAACTGTTTTTT
CASSIPGGTSGEKLFF
>NA|TRBV18|NA|TRBJ1-1
TGTGCCAGCTCACCCCTCCAGGGGAGCGGCACTGAAGCTTTCTTT
CASSPLQGSGTEAFF
>few|TRBV6-5|NA|TRBJ1-1
NA
CASSTSELNTEAFF
>once|TRBV27|NA|TRBJ1-5
TGTGCCAGCAGTTTAAAAAGCAATCAGCCCCAGCATTTT
CASSLKSNQPQHF
>NA|TRBV7-3|NA|TRBJ1-3
TGTGCCAGCAGCGACCCTCAGGGGAGTGCTGGAAACACCATATATTTT
CASSDPQGSAGNTIYF
>NA|TRBV18|TRBD1|TRBJ2-7
TGTGCCAGCTCAGAAGCCGGGGACAGTTCCTACGAGCAGTACTTC
CASSEAGDSSYEQYF
>NA|TRBV10-3|TRBD1|TRBJ1-6
TGTGCCATCAGTGAGTCTGGACAGGGTAATTCACCCCTCCACTTT
CAISESGQGNSPLHF
>NA|TRBV19|TRBD1|TRBJ1-2
TGTGCCAGTACAACGGAGGGGACAGTTGGCTACACCTTC
CASTTEGTVGYTF
>NA|TRBV7-9|NA|TRBJ2-1
TGTGCCAGCAGTTTGCCTATAGACACCTCCTACAATGAGCAGTTCTTC
CASSLPIDTSYNEQFF
>NA|TRBV27|NA|TRBJ1-1
TGTGCCAGCAGTAAAGGGCTGAACACTGAAGCTTTCTTT
CASSKGLNTEAFF
>NA|TRBV6-5|NA|TRBJ1-4
TGTGCCAGCAGTTACTCACAGGAGAATGAAAAACTGTTTTTT
CASSYSQENEKLFF
>NA|TRBV14|NA|TRBJ1-1
TGTGCCAGCAGCCCTTGGTCGAACACTGAAGCTTTCTTT
CASSPWSNTEAFF
>few|TRBV5-4|NA|TRBJ1-1
TGTGCCAGCAGCTTGGACAGGAACACTGAAGCTTTCTTT
CASSLDRNTEAFF
>NA|TRBV27|TRBD1|TRBJ1-5
TGTGCCAGCAGTTTGGGACAGGGTTTTGGTCAGCCCCAGCATTTT
CASSLGQGFGQPQHF
>NA|TRBV14|NA|TRBJ2-2
TGTGCCAGCAGCACCCACAGGGTTCTGAACACCGGGGAGCTGTTTTTT
CASSTHRVLNTGELFF
>NA|TRBV11-3|TRBD2|TRBJ2-1
TGTGCCAGCAGCGGGACTAGCTCATACAATGAGCAGTTCTTC
CASSGTSSYNEQFF
>few|TRBV27|NA|TRBJ1-1
TGTGCCAGCAGTTCAGGGATGAACACTGAAGCTTTCTTT
CASSSGMNTEAFF
>NA|TRBV27|TRBD1|TRBJ2-2
TGTGCCAGCAGCCTACAGGGGGTGTGGAACACCGGGGAGCTGTTTTTT
CASSLQGVWNTGELFF
>NA|TRBV25-1|TRBD1|TRBJ1-2
TGTGCCAGCACCCCACCGGGACAGATAGGAGGCTACACCTTC
CASTPPGQIGGYTF
>NA|TRBV9|TRBD1|TRBJ2-1
TGTGCCAGCAGCCCGGACAGGGGAACCTACAATGAGCAGTTCTTC
CASSPDRGTYNEQFF
>NA|TRBV6-5|NA|TRBJ1-3
TGTGCCAGCAGTCGAGAATCGTATTCTGGAAACACCATATATTTT
CASSRESYSGNTIYF
>NA|TRBV16|NA|TRBJ2-3
TGTGCCAGCAGCCAACAGGGATGGGCGCAGTATTTT
CASSQQGWAQYF
>few|TRBV10-2|NA|TRBJ2-7
TGCGCCAGCAGTGAGGTGGGCGAGCAGTACTTC
CASSEVGEQYF
>NA|TRBV6-5|TRBD1|TRBJ2-7
TGTGCCAGCAGTTACGAACAGGGGAACTACGAGCAGTACTTC
CASSYEQGNYEQYF
>NA|TRBV5-4|NA|TRBJ2-1
TGTGCCAGCAGCTTCGGGGGGCGATACAATGAGCAGTTCTTC
CASSFGGRYNEQFF
>NA|TRBV25-1|TRBD1|TRBJ1-1
TGTGCCAGCAGTGATTGGGACAGGACGAACACTGAAGCTTTCTTT
CASSDWDRTNTEAFF
>NA|TRBV6-6|NA|TRBJ2-7
TGTGCCAGCAGTTACTCGATCCCAGGCTCCTACGAGCAGTACTTC
CASSYSIPGSYEQYF
>NA|TRBV7-2|NA|TRBJ1-6
TGTGCCAGCAGCTTAGAACCAGGGCGCTCGAATTCACCCCTCCACTTT
CASSLEPGRSNSPLHF
>NA|TRBV15|NA|TRBJ1-1
TGTGCCACCAGCAGAGCACCCAGGGAGAACACTGAAGCTTTCTTT
CATSRAPRENTEAFF
>NA|TRBV18|NA|TRBJ1-3
TGTGCCAGCTCAACCACGGAGGGAAACACCATATATTTT
CASSTTEGNTIYF
>NA|TRBV5-4|TRBD1|TRBJ1-1
TGTGCCAGCAGTACACCCGGGACAGGGGGCACTGAAGCTTTCTTT
CASSTPGTGGTEAFF
>NA|TRBV27|TRBD2|TRBJ2-7
TGTGCCAGCAGTTTTAGCGGGGGATACGAGCAGTACTTC
CASSFSGGYEQYF
>NA|TRBV7-8|NA|TRBJ2-2
TGTGCCAGCAGCTTAGGGCCGGACACGTCGAACACCGGGGAGCTGTTTTTT
CASSLGPDTSNTGELFF
>NA|TRBV7-2|NA|TRBJ2-1
TGTGCCAGCAGCTTCGGGCGTGCCAGGGGGGTATCCGATGAGCAGTTCTTC
CASSFGRARGVSDEQFF
>NA|TRBV7-8|TRBD2|TRBJ2-7
TGTGCCAGCAGGGGACTAGCGCCTTACGAGCAGTACTTC
CASRGLAPYEQYF
>NA|TRBV9|NA|TRBJ1-4
TGTGCCAGCAGCGTAGGCGGGGGGAATTATGAAAAACTGTTTTTT
CASSVGGGNYEKLFF
>NA|TRBV10-2|NA|TRBJ1-6
TGCGCCAGCAGTGAGGGGATAAGCTCCTATAATTCACCCCTCCACTTT
CASSEGISSYNSPLHF
>NA|TRBV7-8|TRBD2|TRBJ2-3
TGTGCCAGCAGTCTATCGGGGGGAGATACGCAGTATTTT
CASSLSGGDTQYF
>NA|TRBV28|NA|TRBJ1-4
TGTGCCAGCAGTTCCCCGGGCGCGCTATCGAATGAAAAACTGTTTTTT
CASSSPGALSNEKLFF
>NA|TRBV9|NA|TRBJ2-3
TGTGCCAGCAGCGCGACATCGAGGGGGACAGATACGCAGTATTTT
CASSATSRGTDTQYF
>NA|TRBV5-6|NA|TRBJ1-3
TGTGCCAGCACCATCGGGCCCCCGGGGCCTGGAAACACCATATATTTT
CASTIGPPGPGNTIYF
>NA|TRBV7-9|NA|TRBJ1-5
TGTGCCAGCAGCTTAGCATCCAGCAATCAGCCCCAGCATTTT
CASSLASSNQPQHF
>NA|TRBV7-2|NA|TRBJ2-7
TGTGCCAGCAGCTTGGAGCAGCCGGCCTACGAGCAGTACTTC
CASSLEQPAYEQYF
>NA|TRBV19|NA|TRBJ1-1
TGTGCCAGTGGGACTACTGGGTGGGCTTTCTTT
CASGTTGWAFF
>NA|TRBV4-2|TRBD1|TRBJ1-5
TGTGCCAGCAGCCAAAGTTACAGGGGTCAGCCCCAGCATTTT
CASSQSYRGQPQHF
>NA|TRBV27|NA|TRBJ2-2
TGTGCCAGCTCCCTGTTAGGGGGGCGGGGGGAGCTGTTTTTT
CASSLLGGRGELFF
>few|TRBV7-9|TRBD1|TRBJ1-1
TGTGCCAGCAGCGACCAGGGGGCTGAAGCTTTCTTT
CASSDQGAEAFF